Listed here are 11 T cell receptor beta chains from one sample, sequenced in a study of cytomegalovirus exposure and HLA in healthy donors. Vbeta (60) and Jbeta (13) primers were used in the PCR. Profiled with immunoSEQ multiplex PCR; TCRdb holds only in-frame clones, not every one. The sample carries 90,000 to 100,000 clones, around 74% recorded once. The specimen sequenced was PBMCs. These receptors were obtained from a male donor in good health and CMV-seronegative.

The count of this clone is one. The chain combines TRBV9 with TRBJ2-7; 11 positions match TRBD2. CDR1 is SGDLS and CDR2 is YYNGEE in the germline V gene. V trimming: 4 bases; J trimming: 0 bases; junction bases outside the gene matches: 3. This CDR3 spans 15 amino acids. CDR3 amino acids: CASSTGTSGSYEQYF. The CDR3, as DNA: TGTGCCAGCAGCACCGGGACTAGCGGCTCCTACGAGCAGTACTTC.

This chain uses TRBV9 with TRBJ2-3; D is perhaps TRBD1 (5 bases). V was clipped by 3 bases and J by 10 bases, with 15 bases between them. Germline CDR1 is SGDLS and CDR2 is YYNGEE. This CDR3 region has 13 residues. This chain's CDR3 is CASSGSRAMAQYF. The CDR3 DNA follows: TGTGCCAGCAGCGGTAGCAGGGCGATGGCGCAGTATTTT.

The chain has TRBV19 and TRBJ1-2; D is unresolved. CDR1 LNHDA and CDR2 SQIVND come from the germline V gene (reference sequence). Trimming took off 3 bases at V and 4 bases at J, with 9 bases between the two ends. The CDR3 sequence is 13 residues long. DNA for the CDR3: TGTGCCAGTAGTATGACTGGAGCCTATGGCTACACCTTC. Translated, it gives CASSMTGAYGYTF.

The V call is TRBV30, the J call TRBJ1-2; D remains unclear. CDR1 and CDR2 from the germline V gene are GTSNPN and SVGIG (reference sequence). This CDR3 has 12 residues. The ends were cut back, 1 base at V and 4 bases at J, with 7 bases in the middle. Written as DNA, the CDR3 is TGTGCCTGGAGTGGCAGCGCCTATGGCTACACCTTC. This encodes CAWSGSAYGYTF.

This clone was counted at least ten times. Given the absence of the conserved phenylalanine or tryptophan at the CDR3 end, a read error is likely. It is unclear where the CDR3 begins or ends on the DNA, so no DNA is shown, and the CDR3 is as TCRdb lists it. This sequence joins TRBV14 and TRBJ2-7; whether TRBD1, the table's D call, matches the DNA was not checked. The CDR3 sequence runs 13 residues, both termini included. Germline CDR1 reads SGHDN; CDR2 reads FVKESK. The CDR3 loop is CASSQDFDSRPFL.

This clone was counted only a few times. CDR3 in DNA: TGTGCCTGGAGTCTTGGGGAGTTGGGGAATTCACCCCTCCACTTT. This gives the protein CAWSLGELGNSPLHF. The chain uses TRBV30 and TRBJ1-6; D call uncertain. The CDR3 has 15 amino acids. V was trimmed by 2 bases and J by 7 bases, leaving 15 bases between them. The germline CDR1 and CDR2 sequences are GTSNPN and SVGIG (reference sequence).

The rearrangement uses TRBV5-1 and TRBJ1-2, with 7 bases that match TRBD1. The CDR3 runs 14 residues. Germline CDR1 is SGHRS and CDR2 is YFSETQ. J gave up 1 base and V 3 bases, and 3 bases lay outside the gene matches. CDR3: CASSSGGRNYGYTF. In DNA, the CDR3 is TGCGCCAGCAGCTCAGGGGGACGTAACTATGGCTACACCTTC.

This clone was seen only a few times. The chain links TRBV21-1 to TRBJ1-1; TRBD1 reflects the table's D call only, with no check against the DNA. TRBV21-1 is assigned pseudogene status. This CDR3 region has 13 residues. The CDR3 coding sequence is TGTGCCAGCAGCGGCCATCCCTACACTGAAGCTTTCTTT. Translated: CASSGHPYTEAFF.

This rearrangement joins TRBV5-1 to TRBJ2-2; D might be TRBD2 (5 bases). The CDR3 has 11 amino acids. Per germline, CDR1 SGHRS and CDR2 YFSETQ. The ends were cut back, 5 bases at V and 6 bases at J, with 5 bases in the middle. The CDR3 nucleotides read TGCGCCAGCAGGGAGGCCGGGGAGCTGTTTTTT. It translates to CASREAGELFF.

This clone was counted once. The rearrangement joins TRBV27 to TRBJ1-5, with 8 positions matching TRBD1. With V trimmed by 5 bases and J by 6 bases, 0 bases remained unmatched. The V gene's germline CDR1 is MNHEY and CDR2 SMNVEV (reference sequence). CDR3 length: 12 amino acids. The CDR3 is CASSTGGQPQHF. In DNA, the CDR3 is TGTGCCAGCAGTACAGGGGGTCAGCCCCAGCATTTT.

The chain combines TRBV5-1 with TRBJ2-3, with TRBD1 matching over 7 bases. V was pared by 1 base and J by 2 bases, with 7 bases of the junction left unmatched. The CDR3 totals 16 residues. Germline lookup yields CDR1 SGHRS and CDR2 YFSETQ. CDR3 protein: CASSLTSTGYTDTQYF. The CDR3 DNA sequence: TGCGCCAGCAGCTTGACTTCGACAGGGTACACAGATACGCAGTATTTT.